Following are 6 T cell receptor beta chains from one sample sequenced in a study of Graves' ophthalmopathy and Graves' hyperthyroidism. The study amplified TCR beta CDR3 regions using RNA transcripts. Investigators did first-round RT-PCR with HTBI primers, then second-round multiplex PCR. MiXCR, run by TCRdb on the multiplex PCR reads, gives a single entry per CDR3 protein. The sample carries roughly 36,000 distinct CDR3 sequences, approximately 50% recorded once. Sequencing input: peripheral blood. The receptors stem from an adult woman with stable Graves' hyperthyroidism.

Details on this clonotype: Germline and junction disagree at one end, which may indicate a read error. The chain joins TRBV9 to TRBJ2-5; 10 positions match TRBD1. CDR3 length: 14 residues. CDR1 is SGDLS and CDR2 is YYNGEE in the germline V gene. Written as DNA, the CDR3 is TGTGCCAGCAGCGCAGGGACAGGGGAGGAGACCCTGTACTTC. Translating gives CASSAGTGEETLYF.

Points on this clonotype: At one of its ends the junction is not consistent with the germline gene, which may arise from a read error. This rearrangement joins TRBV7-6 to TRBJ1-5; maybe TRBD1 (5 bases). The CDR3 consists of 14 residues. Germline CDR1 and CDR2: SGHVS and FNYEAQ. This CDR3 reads CASSLGGSSQPQHF. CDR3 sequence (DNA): TGTGCCAGCTCCTTGGGGGGGAGCAGTCAGCCCCAGCATTTT.

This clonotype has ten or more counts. CDR3 loop: CASNGGQLHTEAFF. As DNA, the CDR3 is TGTGCCAGCAACGGAGGACAGCTCCACACTGAAGCTTTCTTT. The rearrangement uses TRBV2 and TRBJ1-1, with D possibly TRBD1 on 6 matching bases. This CDR3 is built from 14 residues. Between the trimmed V and J ends, which lost 7 bases and 3 bases, there was a span of 15 bases. Germline lookup yields CDR1 SNHLY and CDR2 FYNNEI. The full variable domain, completed using reference TRBV2 and TRBJ1-1, is EPEVTQTPSHQVTQMGQEVILRCVPISNHLYFYWYRQILGQKVEFLVSFYNNEISEKSEIFDDQFSVERPDGSNFTLKIRSTKLEDSAMYFCASNGGQLHTEAFFGQGTRLTVV.

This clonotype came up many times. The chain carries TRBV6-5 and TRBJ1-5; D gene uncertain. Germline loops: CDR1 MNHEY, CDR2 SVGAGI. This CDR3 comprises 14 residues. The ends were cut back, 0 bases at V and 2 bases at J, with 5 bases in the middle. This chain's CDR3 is CASSYSGGNQPQHF. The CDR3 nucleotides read TGTGCCAGCAGTTACTCGGGTGGCAATCAGCCCCAGCATTTT.

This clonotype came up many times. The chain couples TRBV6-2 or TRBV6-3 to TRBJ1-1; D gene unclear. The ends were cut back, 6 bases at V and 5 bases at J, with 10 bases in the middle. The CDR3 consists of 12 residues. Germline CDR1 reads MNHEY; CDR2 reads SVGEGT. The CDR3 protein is CASSLDRTEAFF. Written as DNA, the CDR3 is TGTGCCAGCAGCCTTGACCGGACTGAAGCTTTCTTT.

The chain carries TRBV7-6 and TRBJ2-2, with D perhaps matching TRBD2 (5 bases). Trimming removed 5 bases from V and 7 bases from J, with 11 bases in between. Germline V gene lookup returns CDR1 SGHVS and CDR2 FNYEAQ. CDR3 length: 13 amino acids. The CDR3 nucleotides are TGTGCCAGCAGCCTATGGACTTGCGGGGAGCTGTTTTTT. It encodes CASSLWTCGELFF.